The clone carrying this T cell receptor beta chain was detected only a few times. Antigen specificity is unknown. The sample originates from a study of T cells in Graves' hyperthyroidism and ophthalmopathy. General study findings and limits: The blood repertoire included most of the expanded thyroid clonotypes above 0.001.

Authors of the study amplified TCR beta CDR3 regions from RNA transcripts. The study used the HTBI primer set for a first-round RT-PCR of the TCR CDR3. TCRdb fed the multiplex PCR reads into MiXCR, producing one record per CDR3 protein. The sample holds roughly 720,000 distinct CDR3 sequences, about 18% seen once. 8.5 to 10 ml of fresh peripheral blood supplied the PBMCs. The J segment lost 0 bases and the V segment lost 2 bases, leaving 8 bases of the junction unmatched. Germline loops: CDR1 SGHTA, CDR2 FQGNSA. The CDR3 runs 19 residues. The chain links TRBV7-2 to TRBJ2-6, with 9 bases fitting TRBD1. What was sequenced was blood. The origin of this receptor is a man between 50 and 59 years old with Graves' hyperthyroidism. The CDR3 DNA follows: TGTGCCAGCAGCTTATTGGGACAGGGTTATTTCTCTGGGGCCAACGTCCTGACTTTC. Amino acids: CASSLLGQGYFSGANVLTF.